These T cell receptor beta chains were read from a single sample in a study of OX40 agonist ivuxolimab in advanced cancers. The protocol was immunoSEQ multiplex PCR, while the TCRdb copy is restricted to in-frame clones and leaves out a portion. The data show 50,000 or so clones, about 88% seen once. Sequenced here: CD4+ or CD8+ T cells sorted from blood, sampled in a trial of the OX40 agonist ivuxolimab. Every receptor here comes from an adult with an advanced solid tumor such as melanoma, head and neck, liver or kidney cancer. Each CDR3 is given with its conserved first and last residue. A D gene is named only where the DNA matches it firmly. The listing skips clone size in some rows; elsewhere it reads once, few, many or a size class.

V: TRBV10-2; D: .; J: TRBJ2-7; size: .; DNA: TGCGCCAGCAGTGAAAGGTCAGCGGCCGCCTACGAGCAGTACTTC; CDR3: CASSERSAAAYEQYF
V: TRBV28; D: .; J: TRBJ1-2; size: .; DNA: TGTGCCAGCGGCAAAGCTTCCGGGGGCTATGGCTACACCTTC; CDR3: CASGKASGGYGYTF
V: TRBV6-6; D: TRBD1; J: TRBJ1-1; size: .; DNA: TGTGCCAGCAGGGGGACAGGGGGGCAGAACACTGAAGCTTTCTTT; CDR3: CASRGTGGQNTEAFF
V: TRBV6-1; D: .; J: TRBJ2-4; size: .; DNA: TGTGCCAGCAGGGCCCTAAGGCTGGGGGAGGACATTCAGTACTTC; CDR3: CASRALRLGEDIQYF
V: TRBV11-1; D: .; J: TRBJ1-1; size: once; DNA: TGTGCCAGCAGCCCTCGTCCGGGGAACGGGGGAGCTTTCTTT; CDR3: CASSPRPGNGGAFF
V: TRBV7-6; D: TRBD1; J: TRBJ2-7; size: once; DNA: TGTGCCAGCAGCTTAGGGGCCGGACAGGGGGCGTCCGAGCAGTACTTC; CDR3: CASSLGAGQGASEQYF
V: TRBV30; D: TRBD1; J: TRBJ1-6; size: .; DNA: TGTGCCTGGAGCGCGGACAGGATCCGGTCACCCCTCCACTTT; CDR3: CAWSADRIRSPLHF
V: TRBV29-1; D: .; J: TRBJ2-1; size: few; DNA: TGCAGCGTTGAATGGTCGAAGAACTACAATGAGCAGTTCTTC; CDR3: CSVEWSKNYNEQFF
V: TRBV28; D: .; J: TRBJ1-5; size: .; DNA: TGTGCCAGCAGTCCCCAGGGTAGCAATCAGCCCCAGCATTTT; CDR3: CASSPQGSNQPQHF
V: TRBV5-1; D: TRBD2; J: TRBJ2-1; size: .; DNA: TGCGCCAGCTCCGGACTAGCGGACAATGAGCAGTTCTTC; CDR3: CASSGLADNEQFF
V: TRBV18; D: TRBD2; J: TRBJ2-3; size: .; DNA: TGTGCCAGCTCACCACTCTCTAGCGGGAGCACAGATACGCAGTATTTT; CDR3: CASSPLSSGSTDTQYF
V: TRBV5-8; D: TRBD2; J: TRBJ2-7; size: .; DNA: TGTGCCAGCAGCCCGGGACTAGCGGGACGTAACGAGCAGTACTTC; CDR3: CASSPGLAGRNEQYF
V: TRBV2; D: .; J: TRBJ2-4; size: .; DNA: TGTGCCAGCAGTGAATATCTAGCCAAAAACATTCAGTACTTC; CDR3: CASSEYLAKNIQYF
V: TRBV4-2; D: .; J: TRBJ1-6; size: .; DNA: TGTGCCAGCAGCCAAGACCCACAAAAACTTAATTCACCCCTCCACTTT; CDR3: CASSQDPQKLNSPLHF
V: TRBV7-7; D: TRBD1; J: TRBJ2-3; size: .; DNA: TGTGCTAGCAGCGCGGGACAGGGGACAGATACGCAGTATTTT; CDR3: CASSAGQGTDTQYF
V: TRBV7-6; D: .; J: TRBJ1-1; size: few; DNA: TGTGCCAGCAGCTTAGGCAGAGGGAACACTGAAGCTTTCTTT; CDR3: CASSLGRGNTEAFF
V: TRBV28; D: .; J: TRBJ1-1; size: .; DNA: TGTGCCAGCAGGGACACTGAAGCTTTCTTT; CDR3: CASRDTEAFF
V: TRBV7-9; D: TRBD2; J: TRBJ2-7; size: .; DNA: TGTGCCAGCAGCCCACGGACTAGCGGGGGATACGAGCAGTACTTC; CDR3: CASSPRTSGGYEQYF
V: TRBV7-9; D: .; J: TRBJ2-5; size: .; DNA: TGTGCCAGCAGCTTCGTGGAGACCCAGTACTTC; CDR3: CASSFVETQYF
V: TRBV5-4; D: .; J: TRBJ2-5; size: .; DNA: TGTGCCAGCAGCTACCAGGGGCGGGGGGAGACCCAGTACTTC; CDR3: CASSYQGRGETQYF
V: TRBV19; D: .; J: TRBJ1-4; size: .; DNA: TGTGCCAGTAGTGTGACGGAGGCAACTAATGAAAAACTGTTTTTT; CDR3: CASSVTEATNEKLFF
V: TRBV9; D: .; J: TRBJ1-4; size: .; DNA: TGTGCCAGCAGCGTACAGGGGACTAATGAAAAACTGTTTTTT; CDR3: CASSVQGTNEKLFF
V: TRBV19; D: .; J: TRBJ2-7; size: .; DNA: TGTGCCAGTAGTATGAGACAGATTCCCTACGAGCAGTACTTC; CDR3: CASSMRQIPYEQYF
V: TRBV27; D: .; J: TRBJ1-6; size: .; DNA: TGTGCCAGCAGGGACGTGAGCTCCTATAATTCACCCCTCCACTTT; CDR3: CASRDVSSYNSPLHF
V: TRBV6-6; D: .; J: TRBJ1-5; size: .; DNA: TGTGCCAGCAGTCAGGACATTAGCAATCAGCCCCAGCATTTT; CDR3: CASSQDISNQPQHF
V: TRBV11-3; D: TRBD1; J: TRBJ2-5; size: few; DNA: TGTGCCAGCAGCTTCCGGGACAGGGAGTGGGAGACCCAGTACTTC; CDR3: CASSFRDREWETQYF
V: TRBV16; D: .; J: TRBJ1-1; size: .; DNA: TGTGCCAGCAGCGAAATGTATACTGGGTCGGGCACTGAAGCTTTCTTT; CDR3: CASSEMYTGSGTEAFF
V: TRBV2; D: .; J: TRBJ1-3; size: once; DNA: TGTGCCTGTTCCTTAGGACAGGGAAACACCATATATTTT; CDR3: CACSLGQGNTIYF
V: TRBV19; D: .; J: TRBJ2-6; size: .; DNA: TGTGCCAGTAGTATTAAAGGGACGTCTGTCTCTGGGGCCAACGTCCTGACTTTC; CDR3: CASSIKGTSVSGANVLTF
V: TRBV28; D: .; J: TRBJ2-1; size: .; DNA: TGTGCCAGCAGTTCGACAGGTCATGAGCAGTTCTTC; CDR3: CASSSTGHEQFF